A selection of T cell receptor beta chains follows, all from one sample in a study of post-analysis software for immune sequencing data. A single record per CDR3 protein comes from TCRdb applying MiXCR to the PCR reads. The sample yields roughly 800,000 distinct CDR3 sequences, roughly 29% seen once. Specimen: blood. All receptors come from a girl aged 5-17 years with multiple sclerosis. Both conserved end residues are part of each CDR3. Fields, in order: V gene, clone size, J gene, D gene, CDR3 DNA, CDR3 protein. D genes are given only for firm matches. Rows give clone size only sometimes, using once, few, many, or a class for an expanded clone.

TRBV15	few	TRBJ1-2	NA	TGTGCCACCAGCAGAGATCGGGCAGGGGAAGGCTACACCTTC	CATSRDRAGEGYTF
TRBV6-5	NA	TRBJ2-1	NA	TGTGCCACATTGGGCTCCTACAATGAGCAGTTCTTC	CATLGSYNEQFF
TRBV14	few	TRBJ2-1	TRBD1	TGTGCCAGCAGCGGCGGACAGGGAAGCTACAATGAGCAGTTCTTC	CASSGGQGSYNEQFF
TRBV20-1	few	TRBJ2-3	TRBD2	TGCAGTGCTGGATATAGCGGGATATACACAGATACGCAGTATTTT	CSAGYSGIYTDTQYF
TRBV4-3	few	TRBJ2-1	NA	TGCGCCAGCAGCCAAGAGGCGGCTAGCCGACTCTACAATGAGCAGTTCTTC	CASSQEAASRLYNEQFF
TRBV20-1	NA	TRBJ2-1	NA	TGCAGTGCTAGAAGGCGGCAGGGTACTTCCTACAATGAGCAGTTCTTC	CSARRRQGTSYNEQFF
TRBV29-1	NA	TRBJ1-2	NA	TGCAGCGTGGCCGACGGGGCTTATAATGGCTACACCTTC	CSVADGAYNGYTF
TRBV3-1	NA	TRBJ2-1	NA	TGTGCCAGCAGCCAATCATCCGGTCCGTACAATGAGCAGTTCTTC	CASSQSSGPYNEQFF
TRBV15	few	TRBJ1-1	NA	TGTGCCACCAGCAGAGCGGGGGGGGCGGCCACTGAAGCTTTCTTT	CATSRAGGAATEAFF
TRBV20-1	few	TRBJ2-5	NA	TGCAGTGCTAGAGATTGGTCGCGAGGGAGGTCGGAGACCCAGTACTTC	CSARDWSRGRSETQYF
TRBV5-1	NA	TRBJ2-7	NA	TGCGCCAGCAGCTTGGGAATCCAGGGTATTAGTCGGGAGCAGTACTTC	CASSLGIQGISREQYF
TRBV29-1	many	TRBJ1-2	NA	TGCAGCGTGGGTACAGGAGCTCTTTCTTCTAACTATGGCTACACCTTC	CSVGTGALSSNYGYTF
TRBV7-9	NA	TRBJ1-1	NA	TGTGCCAGCAGCTCCCGTGTCAGCGACACTGAAGCTTTCTTT	CASSSRVSDTEAFF
TRBV5-1	few	TRBJ1-2	TRBD1	TGTGCCAGCAGCTTGGGACAGGGAGGAGGCTACACCTTC	CASSLGQGGGYTF
TRBV11-3	few	TRBJ2-7	TRBD1	TGTGCCAGCAGCTTAGGCCCTTCGGCAGGGGGCTACGAGCAGTACTTC	CASSLGPSAGGYEQYF